This T cell receptor beta chain was identified in a study of radiotherapy plus CTLA-4 blockade in lung cancer. The repertoire was sequenced with immunoSEQ multiplex PCR; TCRdb's copy has only in-frame clones and lacks some. This table holds 85,000 to 90,000 clones, more than 75% found once. This CDR3 has 13 residues. V was clipped by 0 bases and J by 2 bases, with 3 bases between them. Per germline, CDR1 SGDLS and CDR2 YYNGEE. Sequencing used peripheral blood, obtained from a patient treated with radiotherapy plus ipilimumab. The chain links TRBV9 to TRBJ2-1; D call uncertain. This receptor was taken from a human donor with non-small cell lung cancer that progressed on radiotherapy plus ipilimumab. CDR3 loop: CASSVETYNEQFF. DNA for the CDR3: TGTGCCAGCAGCGTAGAAACCTACAATGAGCAGTTCTTC.